The T cell receptor (beta chain) under discussion was sequenced for a study of OX40 agonist ivuxolimab in advanced cancers. Trimming removed 3 bases at V and 3 bases at J, with 12 bases between. The CDR3 has 14 amino acids. CDR1 is SGHVT and CDR2 is SQSDAQ in the germline V gene. Clones were read by immunoSEQ multiplex PCR, and TCRdb kept only the in-frame ones, dropping some. Among about 72,000 clones listed, about nine tenths were seen once. The sequencing here drew on CD4+ or CD8+ T cells sorted from blood, taken in a trial of the OX40 agonist ivuxolimab. V usage is TRBV7-4 and J usage is TRBJ2-7; weak D call: TRBD2 (5 bases). The TCR sequence derives from an adult with an advanced solid tumor such as melanoma, head and neck, liver or kidney cancer. The CDR3 bases are TGTGCCAGCAGCTTTCGGAGGTGGTGCTACGAGCAGTACTTC. The encoded protein is CASSFRRWCYEQYF.